This T cell receptor (beta chain) comes out of a study of T cell clonality in common variable immunodeficiency. There are many counts of this clone. Its antigen is not identified. The read comes to an end 3 residues before the CDR3 does, leaving the germline J gene to fill in the end. Study outcomes and limitations: Common variable immunodeficiency TCR beta sequences reportedly had fewer deletions and N-nucleotide insertions.

Repertoires were generated with immunoSEQ multiplex PCR, while TCRdb's copy carries only in-frame clones and drops some. Singletons are absent from the sample, which has about 33,000 clones. The germline V gene encodes CDR1 LGHNA and CDR2 YNFKEQ. V was clipped by 4 bases and J by 7 bases; unmatched bases: 11. The CDR3 is 17 residues long. V is TRBV4-2 and J is TRBJ2-3, with 13 bases matching TRBD2. This clonotype was sampled from a human donor with common variable immunodeficiency. What was sequenced was peripheral blood mononuclear cells. The chain's CDR3 is CASSPTLTSGGANTQYF. CDR3 DNA, as far as it was read: TGTGCCAGCAGCCCGACCCTCACTAGCGGGGGGGCGAATACG.